This T cell receptor beta chain was identified in a study of a mutant IDH1 vaccine in newly diagnosed glioma. Indicated time point: week 23, last vaccination. Doses consisted of 300 ug of mutant IDH1 20-mer peptide each, paired with topical imiquimod. Sequencing was performed with immunoSEQ multiplex PCR; in TCRdb, only in-frame clones are kept and a portion is missing. The sample records tens of thousands of clones, 85% to 90% being singletons. Regarding the study as a whole: Shifts in the top peripheral T cell clonotypes seemed unrelated to pseudoprogression. Evidence of vaccine-induced immune responses was documented in 85% to 95% of patients.

Germline V gene lookup returns CDR1 MNHEY and CDR2 SVGAGI. There are 13 residues in the CDR3. After removal of 6 bases from V and 4 bases from J, the junction contained 3 bases not matched to a gene. As concerns this clone: Its antigen is unknown.

The starting material was PBMCs, obtained from a glioma patient whose treatment included an IDH1 peptide vaccine. The receptor was isolated from a woman aged 50 to 60 with glioma. The V and J genes are TRBV6-5 and TRBJ2-5; 9 bases align to TRBD1. The CDR3 region is CASSPDRGETQYF. The DNA for the CDR3 is TGTGCCAGCAGCCCGGACAGGGGAGAGACCCAGTACTTC.